The 9 T cell receptor beta chains reported below all come from one sample, sequenced in a study of CD8+ T cells in alopecia areata. Sequencing templates came from extracted RNA that was reverse transcribed into cDNA. Clones were sequenced by immunoSEQ multiplex PCR, and TCRdb holds only the in-frame ones, with some missing. Of 130,000 to 150,000 clones in the sample, around 49% are singletons; the top ten hold 0.8% to 1%. This specimen consisted of CD4+ T cells sorted from blood, obtained at week 0. These receptors all come from a human donor with alopecia areata.

This clone was seen once. The chain couples TRBV4-1 to TRBJ2-5; 8 bases are a match to TRBD1. TRBJ2-7 explains the end of the DNA better; the J call may be wrong. CDR3 size: 13 residues. The germline gives CDR1 MGHRA, CDR2 YSYEKL. The CDR3 protein is CASSRDRNYEQYF. The CDR3 bases are TGCGCCAGCAGCCGGGACAGGAACTACGAGCAGTACTTC.

The chain uses TRBV30 and TRBJ2-5; no clear D. Trimming removed 2 bases at V and 0 bases at J, with 7 bases between. Germline CDR1 and CDR2: GTSNPN and SVGIG (reference sequence). The CDR3 sequence is 13 residues long. CDR3 protein: CAWSSGYQETQYF. The CDR3 region has the DNA TGTGCCTGGAGTAGTGGTTACCAAGAGACCCAGTACTTC.

The V call is TRBV7-3, the J call TRBJ1-4; D is undetermined. V dropped 0 bases and J dropped 5 bases, with 10 bases sitting between them. The CDR3 has 15 residues. Per the germline V gene, CDR1 is SGHTA and CDR2 is FQGTGA. This CDR3 is CASSLTAAKNEKLFF. For the CDR3, the DNA is TGTGCCAGCAGCTTAACGGCCGCCAAAAATGAAAAACTGTTTTTT. The entire variable domain, with the rest obtained from reference TRBV7-3 and TRBJ1-4, is as follows: GAGVSQTPSNKVTEKGKYVELRCDPISGHTALYWYRQSLGQGPEFLIYFQGTGAADDSGLPNDRFFAVRPEGSVSTLKIQRTERGDSAVYLCASSLTAAKNEKLFFGSGTQLSVL.

V usage is TRBV27 and J usage is TRBJ2-5; TRBD2 matches 7 bases. Germline loops: CDR1 MNHEY, CDR2 SMNVEV (reference sequence). The CDR3 spans 16 residues. The trim removed 3 bases at V and 0 bases at J, leaving 7 bases unmatched. The CDR3 DNA reads TGTGCCAGCAGTTTTCTGCGGGGGACCAACCAAGAGACCCAGTACTTC. Translating gives CASSFLRGTNQETQYF.

This clone was seen a handful of times. This chain uses TRBV4-1 with TRBJ2-2; 7 bases map to TRBD1. Germline values: CDR1 MGHRA, CDR2 YSYEKL. This CDR3 is 15 amino acids long. Trimming cost V 5 bases and J 6 bases; bases outside gene matches: 9. CDR3 sequence (DNA): TGCGCCAGCAGCTGGAGGACAGGCCTTTCCGGGGAGCTGTTTTTT. Its translation: CASSWRTGLSGELFF.

The J gene is TRBJ2-2, the V gene TRBV19; a possible D gene is TRBD2 (5 bases). The CDR3 sequence is 16 residues long. The germline V and J ends were trimmed by 5 bases and 0 bases, with 13 bases remaining between them. CDR1 and CDR2 (germline): LNHDA, SQIVND (reference sequence). The CDR3 reads CASSPRGRANTGELFF. The CDR3 DNA reads as TGTGCCAGTAGTCCCCGGGGTCGAGCGAACACCGGGGAGCTGTTTTTT.

The rearrangement uses TRBV15 and TRBJ1-2; D might be TRBD1 (6 bases). The germline CDR1 and CDR2 sequences are LNHNV and YYDKDF (reference sequence). V gave up 0 bases and J gave up 5 bases, with 10 bases separating them. The CDR3 extends over 14 amino acids. The CDR3 spells CATSRETGFYGYTF. CDR3 coding DNA: TGTGCCACCAGCAGAGAGACAGGTTTTTATGGCTACACCTTC.

This CDR3 is CAISERGLAGATGELFF. The CDR3 bases are TGTGCCATCAGTGAGCGAGGACTAGCGGGAGCCACCGGGGAGCTGTTTTTT. The chain joins TRBV10-3 to TRBJ2-2; the match to TRBD2 covers 13 bases. The germline CDR1 and CDR2 sequences are ENHRY and SYGVKD. V was pared by 2 bases and J by 4 bases, with 4 bases of the junction left unmatched. The CDR3 spans 17 residues.

The chain joins TRBV29-1 to TRBJ1-2; D is perhaps TRBD1 (5 bases). The CDR3 sequence is 15 residues long. The germline V and J ends were trimmed by 4 bases and 8 bases, with 23 bases remaining between them. Germline CDR1 is SQVTM and CDR2 is ANQGSEA. The CDR3 here is CSVVGQGLLSEGYTF. The CDR3 DNA reads TGCAGCGTTGTTGGTCAGGGCTTGCTATCGGAGGGCTACACCTTC.